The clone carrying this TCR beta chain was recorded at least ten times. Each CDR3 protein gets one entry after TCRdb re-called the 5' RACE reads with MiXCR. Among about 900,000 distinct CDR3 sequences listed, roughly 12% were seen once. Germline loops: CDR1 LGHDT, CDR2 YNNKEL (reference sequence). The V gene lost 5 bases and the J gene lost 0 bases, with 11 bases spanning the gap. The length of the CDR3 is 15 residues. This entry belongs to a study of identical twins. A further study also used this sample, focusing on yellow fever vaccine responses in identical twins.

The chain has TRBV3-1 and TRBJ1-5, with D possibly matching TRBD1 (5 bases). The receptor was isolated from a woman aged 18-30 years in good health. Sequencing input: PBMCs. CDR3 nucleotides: TGTGCCAGCAGCGTATCTACAGGTAGCAATCAGCCCCAGCATTTT. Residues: CASSVSTGSNQPQHF.